This T cell receptor beta chain came from a study of vaccination effects on CD4 cells after COVID-19. For the study at large: Vaccine administered to participants consisted of two doses of either BNT162b2 or mRNA-1273.

Worth noting for this clone: Its matching antigen is unknown.

Antigen-specific CD4+ T cells were expanded (with viral peptide pools) by the ViraFEST assay ahead of sequencing. It was after approximately 11 days of culture that CD4+ T cells were isolated. Cultures had half their medium replaced with IL-2 medium on days 3 and 7. CDR1 is ENHRY, CDR2 SYGVKD, per germline. The J segment lost 9 bases and the V segment lost 6 bases, leaving 7 bases of the junction unmatched. The CDR3 loop spans 13 amino acids. TCRdb keeps only in-frame clones here, not all; method: immunoSEQ multiplex PCR. Of 50,000 to 65,000 clones in the sample, 75% to 90% were seen once. The J gene is TRBJ2-1, the V gene TRBV10-3, with 8 nucleotides matching TRBD2. The clonotype comes from a human donor who received a COVID-19 vaccine. Sequencing was performed on CD4+ T cells from PBMCs cultured with HCoV-229E spike peptides, taken before COVID-19 vaccination. The CDR3 bases are TGTGCCATCAGGAGCGGGGGACGGAGTGAGCAGTTCTTC. The encoded protein is CAIRSGGRSEQFF.